The following is a T cell receptor (beta chain) sequence with its context. Its target is not known. Germline and junction disagree at one end, which may indicate a read error. This entry is derived from a study of T-cell reconstitution after alpha-beta-depleted transplantation in children. Findings of the study overall: Several hundred expanded graft clones reportedly were the source of alpha-beta T cells about two months after transplant. Day-60 TCRbeta diversity that was high in some patients was derived from surviving recipient T cells and thymic progenitors.

TCRbeta library preparation incorporated unique molecular identifiers. TCRdb fed the PCR reads into MiXCR, producing one record per CDR3 protein. The sample has roughly 790,000 distinct CDR3 sequences; roughly 15% are singletons. The clonotype was recovered from a male patient aged 10 to 17 who had a stem cell transplant for acute lymphoblastic leukemia, so the T cells may come from the graft donor. The specimen was PBMCs, mostly from graft donor cells, collected 360 days after TCRalphabeta/CD19-depleted stem cell transplant.

The chain's CDR3 is CASSLMGQRGLSHNEQFF. The CDR3, as DNA: TGTGCCAGCAGCTTGATGGGACAGAGGGGGCTCTCCCACAATGAGCAGTTCTTC. The chain carries TRBV5-5 and TRBJ2-1; 7 bases match TRBD1. Germline lookup yields CDR1 SGHKS and CDR2 YYEKEE (reference sequence). The CDR3 consists of 18 residues. The whole variable domain, filled in from reference TRBV5-5 and TRBJ2-1, reads DAGVTQSPTHLIKTRGQQVTLRCSPISGHKSVSWYQQVLGQGPQFIFQYYEKEERGRGNFPDRFSARQFPNYSSELNVNALLLGDSALYLCASSLMGQRGLSHNEQFFGPGTRLTVL.